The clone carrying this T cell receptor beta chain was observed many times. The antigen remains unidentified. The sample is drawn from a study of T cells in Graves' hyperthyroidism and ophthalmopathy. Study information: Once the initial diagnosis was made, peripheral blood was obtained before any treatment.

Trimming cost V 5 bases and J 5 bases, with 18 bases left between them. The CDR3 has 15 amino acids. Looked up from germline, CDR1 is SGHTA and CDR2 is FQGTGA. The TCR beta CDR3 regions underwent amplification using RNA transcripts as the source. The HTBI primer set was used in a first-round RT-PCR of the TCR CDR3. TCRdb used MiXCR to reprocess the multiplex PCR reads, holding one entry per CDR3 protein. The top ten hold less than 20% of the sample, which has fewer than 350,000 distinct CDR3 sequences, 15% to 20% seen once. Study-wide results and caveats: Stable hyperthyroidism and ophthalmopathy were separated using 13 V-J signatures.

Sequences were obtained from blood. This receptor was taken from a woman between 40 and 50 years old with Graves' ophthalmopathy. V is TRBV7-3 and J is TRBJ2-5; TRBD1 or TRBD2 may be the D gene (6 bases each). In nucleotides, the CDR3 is TGTGCCAGCAGCCAACAGGGTTCGGGAGTGGAGACCCAGTACTTC. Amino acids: CASSQQGSGVETQYF.